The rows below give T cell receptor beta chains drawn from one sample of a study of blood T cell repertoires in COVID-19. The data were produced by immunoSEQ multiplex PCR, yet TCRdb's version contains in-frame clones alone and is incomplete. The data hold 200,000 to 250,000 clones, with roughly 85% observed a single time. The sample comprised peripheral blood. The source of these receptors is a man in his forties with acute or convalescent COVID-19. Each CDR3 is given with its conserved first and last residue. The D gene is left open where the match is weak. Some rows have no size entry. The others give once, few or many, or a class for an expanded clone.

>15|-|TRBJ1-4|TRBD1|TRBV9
TGTGCCAGCAGCCCGAGCCGGGACAGGGATGAAAAACTGTTTTTT
CASSPSRDRDEKLFF
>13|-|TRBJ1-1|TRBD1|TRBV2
TGTGCCAGCACCTCACAGGGGGCGATTGAAGCTTTCTTT
CASTSQGAIEAFF
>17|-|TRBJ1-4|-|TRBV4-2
TGTGCCAGCAGCCAAGATGGCAGGGCCTTTACTAATGAAAAACTGTTTTTT
CASSQDGRAFTNEKLFF
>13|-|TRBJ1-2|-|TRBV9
TGTGCCAGCAGCGACGCCAATAGATGGGGCTACACCTTC
CASSDANRWGYTF
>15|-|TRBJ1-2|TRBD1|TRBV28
TGTGCCAGCAGTTTAAGGGACAGGAGAAACTATGGCTACACCTTC
CASSLRDRRNYGYTF
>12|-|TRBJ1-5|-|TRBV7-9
TGTGCCAGCAGCTCAGGTGACCAGCCCCAGCATTTT
CASSSGDQPQHF
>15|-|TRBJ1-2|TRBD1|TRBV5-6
TGTGCCAGCAGCCCCTACTCGACAGGGACCTATGGCTACACCTTC
CASSPYSTGTYGYTF
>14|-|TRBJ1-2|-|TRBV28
TGTGCCAGCAGCTCACAGGGTCCTGTGGGTGGCTACACCTTC
CASSSQGPVGGYTF
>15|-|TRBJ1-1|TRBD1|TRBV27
TGTGCCAGCAGTTTAAGACAGGGGATGAACACTGAAGCTTTCTTT
CASSLRQGMNTEAFF
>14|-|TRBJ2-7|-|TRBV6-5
TGTGCCAGCAGGACCCCCAGGGGTACGGGGGAGCAGTACTTC
CASRTPRGTGEQYF
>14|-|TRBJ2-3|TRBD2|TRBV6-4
TGTGCCAGCAGTGACCTAGCGGGGTCTGATACGCAGTATTTT
CASSDLAGSDTQYF
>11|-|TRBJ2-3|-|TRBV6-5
TGTGCCAGCAGACTGGAGTATACGCAGTATTTT
CASRLEYTQYF
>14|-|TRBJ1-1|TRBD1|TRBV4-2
TGTGCCAGCAGCCAACCGACAGGGGGCACTGAAGCTTTCTTT
CASSQPTGGTEAFF
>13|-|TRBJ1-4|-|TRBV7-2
TGTGCCAGCAGCTTAGGTGGCCGAGAAAAACTGTTTTTT
CASSLGGREKLFF
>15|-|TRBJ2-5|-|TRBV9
TGTGCCAGCAGCGTAGCTTTGGGGGGACGAGAGACCCAGTACTTC
CASSVALGGRETQYF
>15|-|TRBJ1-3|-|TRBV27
TGTGCCAGCAGAGCGGACGTGCACTCTGGAAACACCATATATTTT
CASRADVHSGNTIYF
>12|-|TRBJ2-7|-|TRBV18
TGTGCCAGCTCCCCAGGACAATACGAGCAGTACTTC
CASSPGQYEQYF
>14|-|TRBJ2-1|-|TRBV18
TGTGCCAGCTCACCACTCCATGGTGGGAGTGAGCAGTTCTTC
CASSPLHGGSEQFF
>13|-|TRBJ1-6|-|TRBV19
TGTGCCAGTAGTCCGGGTGGGAGTTCACCCCTCCACTTT
CASSPGGSSPLHF
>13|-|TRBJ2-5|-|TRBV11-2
TGTGCCAGCAGCTCTGCCTGGGAGGAGACCCAGTACTTC
CASSSAWEETQYF
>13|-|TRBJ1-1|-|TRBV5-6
TGTGCCAGCAGCTCGTTAGCGGCCCCTGAAGCTTTCTTT
CASSSLAAPEAFF
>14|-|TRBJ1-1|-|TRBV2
TGTGCCAGCCGGGAGCGGGTAGGGAGCACTGAAGCTTTCTTT
CASRERVGSTEAFF
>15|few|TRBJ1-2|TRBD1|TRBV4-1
TGCGCCAGCAGCCAAGATATGACAGGGGAGTATGGCTACACCTTC
CASSQDMTGEYGYTF
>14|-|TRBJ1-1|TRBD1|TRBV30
TGTGCCTGGCGTACTGGACAGGGAGCCACTGAAGCTTTCTTT
CAWRTGQGATEAFF
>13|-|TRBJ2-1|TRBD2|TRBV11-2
TGTGCCAGCAGCTCGGGACTACCCAATGAGCAGTTCTTC
CASSSGLPNEQFF
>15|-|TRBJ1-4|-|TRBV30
TGTGCCTGGAGTGTAACGGGGAGGCTTGGGGAAAAACTGTTTTTT
CAWSVTGRLGEKLFF
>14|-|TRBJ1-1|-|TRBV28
TGTGCCAGCAGTTTTGCGGGGAAGAACACTGAAGCTTTCTTT
CASSFAGKNTEAFF
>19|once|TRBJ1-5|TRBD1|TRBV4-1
TGCGCCAGCAGCCAAGTTTCTGGGACAGGGAGATTTAGCAATCAGCCCCAGCATTTT
CASSQVSGTGRFSNQPQHF
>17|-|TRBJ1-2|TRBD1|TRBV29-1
TGCAGCGTTGATATCCCCGGGACAGGGGACGCTCGGTATGGCTACACCTTC
CSVDIPGTGDARYGYTF
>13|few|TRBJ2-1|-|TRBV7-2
TGTGCCAGCAGTCCTCAGGGCTACAATGAGCAGTTCTTC
CASSPQGYNEQFF
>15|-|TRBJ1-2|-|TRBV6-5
TGTGCCAGCCGAAGGGGGACAAACCCTAACTATGGCTACACCTTC
CASRRGTNPNYGYTF
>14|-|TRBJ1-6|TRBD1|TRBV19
TGTGCCAGTAGTATACAGGGGGCGCATTCACCCCTCCACTTT
CASSIQGAHSPLHF
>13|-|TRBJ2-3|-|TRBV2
TGTGCCAGCATGGGCAGGAGCACAGATACGCAGTATTTT
CASMGRSTDTQYF
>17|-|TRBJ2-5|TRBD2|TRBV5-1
TGCGCCAGCAGCCCTGGCGGGGGACTAGCGGGTCAAGAGACCCAGTACTTC
CASSPGGGLAGQETQYF
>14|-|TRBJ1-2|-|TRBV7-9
TGTGCCAGCAGCTCCTGGGCGACTAACTATGGCTACACCTTC
CASSSWATNYGYTF
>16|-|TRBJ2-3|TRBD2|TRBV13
TGTGCCAGCAGTCAAGCGGGGGGGCCCGGGAGAGATACGCAGTATTTT
CASSQAGGPGRDTQYF
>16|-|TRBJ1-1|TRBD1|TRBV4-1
TGCGCCAGCAGCCAAGGGGTCAGGGGGGCAAACACTGAAGCTTTCTTT
CASSQGVRGANTEAFF
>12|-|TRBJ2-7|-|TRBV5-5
TGTGCCAGCAGCGGGTGGGCAGTCGAGCAGTACTTC
CASSGWAVEQYF
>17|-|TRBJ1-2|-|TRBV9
TGTGCCAGCAGCGTAGCTGAGGGGGGGGCCTATACTTATGGCTACACCTTC
CASSVAEGGAYTYGYTF
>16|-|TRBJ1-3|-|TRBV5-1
TGCGCCAGCAGCTTGGTTACCGGGACACCAGGAAACACCATATATTTT
CASSLVTGTPGNTIYF
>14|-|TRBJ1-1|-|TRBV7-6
TGTGCCAGCAGCTTAGGCCCAGGGAACACTGAAGCTTTCTTT
CASSLGPGNTEAFF
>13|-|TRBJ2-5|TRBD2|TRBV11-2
TGTGCCAGCAGCTACGGGGGAGGGGAGACCCAGTACTTC
CASSYGGGETQYF
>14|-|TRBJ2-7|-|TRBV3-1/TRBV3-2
TGTGCCAGCAGCCATCTGTCCCCCCAGGGCGAGCAGTACTTC
CASSHLSPQGEQYF
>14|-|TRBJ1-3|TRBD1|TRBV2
TGTGCCAGCGCGACAGGGGGCAGTGGAAACACCATATATTTT
CASATGGSGNTIYF
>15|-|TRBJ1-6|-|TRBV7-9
TGTGCCAGCAGCCCACGCGGGGCTTGGGATTCACCCCTCCACTTT
CASSPRGAWDSPLHF
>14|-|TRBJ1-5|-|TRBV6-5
TGTGCCAGCGAGGGCGGGTATAGCAATCAGCCCCAGCATTTT
CASEGGYSNQPQHF
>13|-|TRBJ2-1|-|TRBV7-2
TGTGCCAGCAGCTTTTCAAATTACAATGAGCAGTTCTTC
CASSFSNYNEQFF
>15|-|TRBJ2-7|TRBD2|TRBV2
TGTGCCAGCAGAGACTCTGGGGGACTAGCAAACGAGCAGTACTTC
CASRDSGGLANEQYF
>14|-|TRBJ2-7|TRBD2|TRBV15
TGTGCCACCAGCAGTGCGGGGGGGCCCTACGAGCAGTACTTC
CATSSAGGPYEQYF
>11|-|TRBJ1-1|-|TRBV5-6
TGTGCCAGCAGCTCGGGATTTGAAGCTTTCTTT
CASSSGFEAFF
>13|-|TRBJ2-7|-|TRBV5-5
TGTGCCAGCAGCACCGGTAGCTCCTACGAGCAGTACTTC
CASSTGSSYEQYF
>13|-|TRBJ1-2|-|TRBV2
TGTGCCAGCATGGGGGGGTGGATCTATGGCTACACCTTC
CASMGGWIYGYTF
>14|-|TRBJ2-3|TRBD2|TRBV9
TGTGCCAGCAGCGTAGATGGACTAGGAGATACGCAGTATTTT
CASSVDGLGDTQYF
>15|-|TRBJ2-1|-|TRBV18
TGTGCCAGCTCACCAGGACACCCCTCCTACAATGAGCAGTTCTTC
CASSPGHPSYNEQFF
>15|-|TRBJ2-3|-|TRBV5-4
TGTGCCAGCAGCTCCCCCAGCGAGGGTGCAGATACGCAGTATTTT
CASSSPSEGADTQYF